Listed here are 23 T cell receptor beta chains from one sample, sequenced in a study of blood T cell repertoires in COVID-19 (dated by TCRdb to the early 2020s). Library method: the immunoSEQ multiplex PCR assay. This immuneACCESS table, as held by TCRdb, lists in-frame sequences with V and J called but not all clones. Of the missing ones, under half trace to an unresolved V gene in checked studies; the others have no known cause. This sample comprises tens of thousands of clones, roughly 87% of them detected only once. More than 4.5% of the sample goes to the ten largest clones. Sequencing was carried out using peripheral blood. These receptors were collected from a man older than 75 in a cohort sampled during active COVID-19.

The V gene is TRBV7-6, the J gene TRBJ2-5; 10 bases line up with TRBD2. Germline CDR1 is SGHVS and CDR2 is FNYEAQ. V shed 4 bases and J 4 bases; nucleotides not matched to a gene: 6. The CDR3 sequence is 15 residues long. The CDR3 nucleotides read TGTGCCAGCAGCTCGGGACTAGCGATTATAGAGACCCAGTACTTC. Encoded protein: CASSSGLAIIETQYF. Using reference TRBV7-6 and TRBJ2-5 for the parts outside the CDR3, the full variable domain is GAGVSQSPRYKVTKRGQDVALRCDPISGHVSLYWYRQALGQGPEFLTYFNYEAQQDKSGLPNDRFSAERPEGSISTLTIQRTEQRDSAMYRCASSSGLAIIETQYFGPGTRLLVL.

In its sample, this clone was seen once. The V call is TRBV4-3, the J call TRBJ1-3; tentative D call: TRBD1 (6 bases). Trimming pared 4 bases from V and 0 bases from J, leaving 10 bases between. Germline CDR1 is LGHNA and CDR2 is YSLEER. There are 15 residues in the CDR3. This CDR3 reads CASSRDTGSGNTIYF. CDR3 bases: TGCGCCAGCAGCCGGGACACAGGCTCTGGAAACACCATATATTTT.

The chain employs TRBV4-2 and TRBJ2-3, with D perhaps TRBD2 (7 bases). The CDR3 has 16 amino acids. Germline V gene data show CDR1 as LGHNA and CDR2 as YNFKEQ. Trimming stripped 0 bases from V and 8 bases from J, with 18 bases between. In DNA, the CDR3 is TGTGCCAGCAGCCAAGAGGGCGGGGGCCCCGGGGGTACGCAGTATTTT. The encoded protein is CASSQEGGGPGGTQYF.

V usage is TRBV11-3 and J usage is TRBJ1-1; 8 nucleotides line up with TRBD1. The trim removed 2 bases at V and 6 bases at J, leaving 2 bases unmatched. CDR3 length: 13 amino acids. CDR1 is SGHNT and CDR2 is YENEEA in the germline V gene. CDR3 in amino acids: CASSLQGASEAFF. In DNA, the CDR3 is TGTGCCAGCAGCTTACAGGGGGCATCTGAAGCTTTCTTT. Full variable domain (missing parts from reference TRBV11-3 and TRBJ1-1): EAGVVQSPRYKIIEKKQPVAFWCNPISGHNTLYWYLQNLGQGPELLIRYENEEAVDDSQLPKDRFSAERLKGVDSTLKIQPAELGDSAVYLCASSLQGASEAFFGQGTRLTVV.

This chain uses TRBV7-9 with TRBJ2-6; D might be TRBD2 (5 bases). The CDR3 is 15 residues long. V lost 5 bases, J lost 3 bases, and 11 bases lay in between. Per the germline V gene, CDR1 is SEHNR and CDR2 is FQNEAQ (reference sequence). The chain's CDR3 is CASSLGGFGANVLTF. As DNA, the CDR3 is TGTGCCAGCAGCCTTGGAGGATTTGGGGCCAACGTCCTGACTTTC.

The genes are TRBV18 and TRBJ1-3; D not certain. V was clipped by 2 bases and J by 0 bases, with 8 bases between them. Germline CDR1 and CDR2: KGHSH and LQKENI. The CDR3 has 15 residues. DNA of the CDR3: TGTGCCAGCTCACCAATAGAGTACTCTGGAAACACCATATATTTT. Its protein product is CASSPIEYSGNTIYF.

V is TRBV20-1 and J is TRBJ1-1, with a tentative D call TRBD1 (6 bases). This CDR3 comprises 14 residues. V was trimmed by 3 bases and J by 2 bases, leaving 13 bases between them. The germline V gene has CDR1 DFQATT and CDR2 SNEGSKA (reference sequence). The CDR3 DNA reads as TGCAGTGCTAGTTTTCCAGGGGTCAACACTGAAGCTTTCTTT. It yields the protein CSASFPGVNTEAFF.

This clone was recorded a few times. This chain connects TRBV10-2 to TRBJ1-2; D gene ambiguous. Germline assignment: CDR1 WSHSY and CDR2 SAAADI. The CDR3 length is 15 residues. The V end lost 0 bases, the J end lost 4 bases, and 12 bases lay between the germline ends. CDR3: CASSESRGLGYGYTF. The CDR3 region has the DNA TGCGCCAGCAGTGAGTCGCGAGGGCTCGGCTATGGCTACACCTTC.

The gene calls are TRBV5-1 and TRBJ2-2; 10 nucleotides line up with TRBD1. Germline CDR1 reads SGHRS; CDR2 reads YFSETQ. J was trimmed by 5 bases and V by 4 bases; bases with no gene match: 8. The CDR3 runs 16 residues. CDR3 region: CASSNMGQGWTGELFF. CDR3 bases: TGCGCCAGCAGCAACATGGGACAGGGGTGGACCGGGGAGCTGTTTTTT.

The chain combines TRBV2 with TRBJ1-1; tentative D call: TRBD1 (6 bases). The CDR3 loop spans 13 amino acids. V lost 3 bases to trimming and J lost 7 bases, with 12 bases between them. The germline V gene encodes CDR1 SNHLY and CDR2 FYNNEI. CDR3 loop: CASSETGYGEAFF. The CDR3 region has the DNA TGTGCCAGCAGTGAGACAGGTTATGGTGAAGCTTTCTTT.

The chain has TRBV5-1 and TRBJ1-4; 9 positions agree with TRBD1. The germline V gene has CDR1 SGHRS and CDR2 YFSETQ. After removal of 1 base from V and 7 bases from J, the junction contained 8 bases not matched to a gene. The CDR3 covers 16 residues. CDR3: CASSLSRGQGGEKLFF. CDR3 bases: TGCGCCAGCAGCTTGTCCAGGGGACAGGGCGGTGAAAAACTGTTTTTT.

In this sample, this clone turned up once. The chain has TRBV2 and TRBJ1-6; TRBD1 agrees at 9 bases. Losses at the gene ends were 7 bases for V and 7 bases for J; bases not matched to a gene: 11. The CDR3 has 16 amino acids. Germline-derived CDR1 and CDR2 are SNHLY and FYNNEI. The CDR3 sequence is CASIEPPGQGNSPLHF. CDR3 sequence (DNA): TGTGCCAGCATTGAGCCTCCGGGACAGGGCAATTCACCCCTCCACTTT. The full variable domain, rest sourced from reference TRBV2 and TRBJ1-6, is EPEVTQTPSHQVTQMGQEVILRCVPISNHLYFYWYRQILGQKVEFLVSFYNNEISEKSEIFDDQFSVERPDGSNFTLKIRSTKLEDSAMYFCASIEPPGQGNSPLHFGNGTRLTVT.

V gene TRBV27 combines with J gene TRBJ1-1, with 11 bases that match TRBD1. CDR3 length equals 15 residues. The V gene's germline CDR1 is MNHEY and CDR2 SMNVEV (reference sequence). V shed 4 bases and J 6 bases; nucleotides not matched to a gene: 7. In DNA form, the CDR3 reads TGTGCCAGCAGTTCGAGGGACAGGGGGACGGCTGAAGCTTTCTTT. Residues: CASSSRDRGTAEAFF.

The J gene is TRBJ2-6, the V gene TRBV19, with 8 nucleotides matching TRBD1. Germline values: CDR1 LNHDA, CDR2 SQIVND (reference sequence). CDR3 length equals 17 residues. Losses at the gene ends were 5 bases for V and 0 bases for J; bases not matched to a gene: 6. The CDR3 nucleotides read TGTGCCAGTAGTCTCCGGACAGGGAACTCTGGGGCCAACGTCCTGACTTTC. It translates to CASSLRTGNSGANVLTF.

V gene TRBV29-1 combines with J gene TRBJ2-7; perhaps TRBD2 as D (5 bases). V shed 7 bases and J shed 6 bases, with 19 bases lying between them. CDR1 and CDR2 from the germline V gene are SQVTM and ANQGSEA. The CDR3 sequence is 13 residues long. CDR3 in amino acids: CSGYVGEWSEQYF. In DNA form, the CDR3 reads TGCAGCGGATACGTCGGGGAGTGGTCCGAGCAGTACTTC.

The CDR3 reads CASSQTGNTIYF. As DNA, the CDR3 is TGTGCCAGCAGCCAAACTGGAAACACCATATATTTT. The V call is TRBV6-5, the J call TRBJ1-3, with D unclear. This CDR3 has 12 residues. Germline V gene data show CDR1 as MNHEY and CDR2 as SVGAGI. The V end lost 6 bases, the J end lost 2 bases, and 5 bases lay between the germline ends.

The chain recombines TRBV4-3 with TRBJ1-6; a possible D gene is TRBD1 (6 bases). CDR3 length: 13 residues. In germline, CDR1 is LGHNA, CDR2 YSLEER. The germline V and J ends were trimmed by 0 bases and 14 bases, with 11 bases remaining between them. This CDR3 reads CASSQEKGVTLHF. The DNA for the CDR3 is TGCGCCAGCAGCCAAGAGAAGGGGGTGACCCTCCACTTT.

V usage is TRBV4-1 and J usage is TRBJ1-2; TRBD1 agrees at 11 bases. V lost 4 bases and J lost 2; bases outside the gene matches: 6. The CDR3 is 16 amino acids. Germline V gene sequence: CDR1 MGHRA, CDR2 YSYEKL. DNA of the CDR3: TGCGCCAGCAGCCGGAGCCGGGACAGGGGGAACTATGGCTACACCTTC. As protein: CASSRSRDRGNYGYTF.

This chain joins TRBV27 and TRBJ2-2; a possible D gene is TRBD1 (5 bases). Germline values: CDR1 MNHEY, CDR2 SMNVEV (reference sequence). Trimming pared 7 bases from V and 4 bases from J, leaving 10 bases between. This CDR3 has 13 residues. The CDR3 region is CASTRQLTGELFF. CDR3 DNA: TGTGCCAGCACAAGACAGCTCACCGGGGAGCTGTTTTTT.

The chain links TRBV5-6 to TRBJ1-2, with a possible D match to TRBD1 (5 bases). Between the trimmed V and J ends, which lost 1 base and 2 bases, there was a span of 9 bases. This CDR3 contains 14 residues. The germline V gene encodes CDR1 SGHDT and CDR2 YYEEEE. The CDR3 DNA follows: TGTGCCAGCAGCTTGTCAGGGTCCAACTATGGCTACACCTTC. As protein: CASSLSGSNYGYTF.

The CDR3 protein is CASSNDINTEAFF. CDR3 nucleotides: TGTGCCAGCAGCAACGACATAAACACTGAAGCTTTCTTT. The chain employs TRBV7-2 and TRBJ1-1; no clear D gene. This CDR3 has 13 residues. The V gene's germline CDR1 is SGHTA and CDR2 FQGNSA. Trimming cost V 5 bases and J 2 bases, with 9 bases left between them. The full variable domain, with the rest looked up from reference TRBV7-2 and TRBJ1-1, is GAGVSQSPSNKVTEKGKDVELRCDPISGHTALYWYRQSLGQGLEFLIYFQGNSAPDKSGLPSDRFSAERTGGSVSTLTIQRTQQEDSAVYLCASSNDINTEAFFGQGTRLTVV.

This rearrangement joins TRBV19 to TRBJ1-5; D ambiguous. This CDR3 is 14 amino acids long. V lost 1 base to trimming and J lost 3 bases, with 7 bases between them. CDR1 and CDR2 (germline): LNHDA, SQIVND (reference sequence). The CDR3 DNA reads as TGTGCCAGTAGTATAGGAGGGATCAATCAGCCCCAGCATTTT. Its translation is CASSIGGINQPQHF. The whole variable domain, filled in from reference TRBV19 and TRBJ1-5, reads DGGITQSPKYLFRKEGQNVTLSCEQNLNHDAMYWYRQDPGQGLRLIYYSQIVNDFQKGDIAEGYSVSREKKESFPLTVTSAQKNPTAFYLCASSIGGINQPQHFGDGTRLSIL.

This CDR3 is CASSLTGMNTEAFF. The CDR3 DNA is TGTGCCAGCAGCTTAACAGGAATGAACACTGAAGCTTTCTTT. The chain couples TRBV7-9 to TRBJ1-1; TRBD1 might be the D (5 bases). Germline V gives CDR1 SEHNR, CDR2 FQNEAQ (reference sequence). This CDR3 region has 14 residues. With 2 bases removed from V and 0 bases from J, the gap between germline ends came to 7 bases.